Following are 12 T cell receptor beta chains from one sample sequenced in a study of T cell responses to AZD1222 COVID-19 vaccine (dated by TCRdb to the early 2020s). The time point tag for this specimen amounts to: baseline before first vaccination. Library generation was performed with the immunoSEQ multiplex PCR assay. The immuneACCESS repertoire file appears here via TCRdb, limited to in-frame rearrangements. These files lack a portion of the clones; in checked studies, under half of the deficit traces to unresolved V genes, and the cause of the others is not known. A total of about 210,000 clones appear in this sample, over 80% of them only once. The ten most abundant clones make up 1% to 1.5% of the sample. The material sequenced was peripheral blood, taken on day 0 of AZD1222 vaccination. Receptors were obtained from an adult in good health.

The V call is TRBV7-8, the J call TRBJ2-7; TRBD1 aligns across 10 bases. J gave up 5 bases and V 4 bases, and 8 bases lay outside the gene matches. Germline CDR1 SGHVS, CDR2 FQNEAQ. The CDR3 loop spans 15 amino acids. CDR3 DNA sequence: TGTGCCAGCAGCTATCGACGACAGGGGGCAAACGAGCAGTACTTC. Translating it yields CASSYRRQGANEQYF.

The chain is built from TRBV27 and TRBJ1-2; no definite D call. Trimming took 4 bases from V and 2 from J, leaving 11 bases between them. CDR3 length: 14 amino acids. Germline-derived CDR1 and CDR2 are MNHEY and SMNVEV (reference sequence). This chain's CDR3 is CASSSGLSNYGYTF. The CDR3 region has the DNA TGTGCCAGCAGTTCCGGACTCTCCAACTATGGCTACACCTTC.

This rearrangement joins TRBV27 to TRBJ1-1; D unclear. Germline V lookup: CDR1 MNHEY, CDR2 SMNVEV (reference sequence). Trimming cost V 2 bases and J 1 base, with 5 bases left between them. This CDR3 spans 13 amino acids. The DNA for the CDR3 is TGTGCCAGCAGTTTAGGTTCGAACACTGAAGCTTTCTTT. Translation gives CASSLGSNTEAFF.

The chain joins TRBV5-4 to TRBJ2-5; 8 bases agree with TRBD1. The CDR3 sequence is 15 residues long. Germline V gene lookup returns CDR1 SGHNT and CDR2 YYREEE (reference sequence). V lost 4 bases to trimming and J lost 4 bases; unmatched junction nucleotides: 9. The CDR3 sequence is CASSPAGRGRETQYF. CDR3 DNA: TGTGCCAGCAGCCCGGCAGGCAGGGGGCGAGAGACCCAGTACTTC.

This clone has just one count. The V gene is TRBV9, the J gene TRBJ1-2, with unresolved D. With 1 base removed from V and 6 bases from J, the gap between germline ends came to 4 bases. This CDR3 comprises 11 residues. Germline loops: CDR1 SGDLS, CDR2 YYNGEE. The CDR3 here is CASSVTNGYTF. The CDR3, as DNA: TGTGCCAGCAGCGTAACGAATGGCTACACCTTC.

The chain joins TRBV15 to TRBJ2-2; 9 nucleotides align to TRBD1. V was clipped by 4 bases and J by 5 bases; unmatched bases: 5. Germline assignment: CDR1 LNHNV and CDR2 YYDKDF (reference sequence). The CDR3 covers 15 residues. The CDR3, as DNA: TGTGCCACCAGCACTGGACAGGGGCGAACCGGGGAGCTGTTTTTT. Protein sequence: CATSTGQGRTGELFF.

This clone was seen just once. This sequence joins TRBV9 and TRBJ2-3, with TRBD2 matching 8 bases. V shed 2 bases, J shed 1 base, and the junction held 3 bases outside the gene matches. From germline, CDR1 is SGDLS and CDR2 YYNGEE. This CDR3 is 15 amino acids long. The CDR3 region has the DNA TGTGCCAGCAGCGTGGTTAGCGGGGGCACAGATACGCAGTATTTT. It specifies CASSVVSGGTDTQYF.

The chain has TRBV2 and TRBJ1-4; perhaps TRBD1 as D (6 bases). The CDR3 is made up of 13 amino acids. V lost 6 bases to trimming and J lost 4 bases, with 9 bases between them. Germline CDR1 and CDR2: SNHLY and FYNNEI. CDR3 loop: CASRDRDNEKLFF. The CDR3 DNA is TGTGCCAGCAGGGACAGAGATAATGAAAAACTGTTTTTT. Based on the CDR3 plus reference TRBV2 and TRBJ1-4, the full variable domain is EPEVTQTPSHQVTQMGQEVILRCVPISNHLYFYWYRQILGQKVEFLVSFYNNEISEKSEIFDDQFSVERPDGSNFTLKIRSTKLEDSAMYFCASRDRDNEKLFFGSGTQLSVL.

The chain links TRBV3-1 (or the pseudogene TRBV3-2) to TRBJ1-3; D is uncertain. Trimming removed 4 bases at V and 6 bases at J, with 4 bases between. The germline V gene has CDR1 LGHDT and CDR2 YNNKEL (reference sequence). The CDR3 runs 11 residues. CDR3 region: CASSLINTIYF. CDR3 DNA sequence: TGTGCCAGCAGCCTTATAAACACCATATATTTT.

This sequence joins TRBV2 and TRBJ2-7; D not certain. Trimming took off 5 bases at V and 6 bases at J, with 17 bases between the two ends. The CDR3 runs 14 residues. Germline CDR1 is SNHLY and CDR2 is FYNNEI. The CDR3, as DNA: TGTGCCAGCAGTCGGATGGTTATAAGAGGCGAGCAGTACTTC. It translates to CASSRMVIRGEQYF.

This clone showed up just once. The rearrangement joins TRBV18 to TRBJ1-5; no clear D. CDR1 is KGHSH, CDR2 LQKENI, per germline. V dropped 6 bases and J dropped 5 bases, with 11 bases sitting between them. The CDR3 extends over 13 amino acids. CDR3 nucleotide sequence: TGTGCCAGCTCCCCCGGCCCGGATCAGCCCCAGCATTTT. This translates into CASSPGPDQPQHF. Drawing the rest from reference TRBV18 and TRBJ1-5, the complete variable domain is NAGVMQNPRHLVRRRGQEARLRCSPMKGHSHVYWYRQLPEEGLKFMVYLQKENIIDESGMPKERFSAEFPKEGPSILRIQQVVRGDSAAYFCASSPGPDQPQHFGDGTRLSIL.

This sequence joins TRBV20-1 and TRBJ1-2; unclear D gene. The CDR3 consists of 10 residues. Germline lookup yields CDR1 DFQATT and CDR2 SNEGSKA (reference sequence). The V end lost 3 bases, the J end lost 4 bases, and 3 bases lay between the germline ends. The CDR3 is CSASAYGYTF. CDR3 nucleotide sequence: TGCAGTGCTAGTGCCTATGGCTACACCTTC.